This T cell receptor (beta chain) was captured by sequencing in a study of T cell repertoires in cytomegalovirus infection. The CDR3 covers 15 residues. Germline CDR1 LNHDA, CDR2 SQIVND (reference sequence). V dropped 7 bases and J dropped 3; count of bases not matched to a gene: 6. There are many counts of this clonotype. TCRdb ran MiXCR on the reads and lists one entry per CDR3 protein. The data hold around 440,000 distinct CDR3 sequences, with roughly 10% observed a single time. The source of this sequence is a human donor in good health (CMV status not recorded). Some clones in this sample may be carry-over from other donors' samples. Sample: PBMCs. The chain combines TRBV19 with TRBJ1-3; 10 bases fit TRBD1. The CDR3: CASIDRGRSGNTIYF. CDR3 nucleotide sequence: TGTGCCAGTATTGACAGGGGGCGAAGTGGAAACACCATATATTTT.